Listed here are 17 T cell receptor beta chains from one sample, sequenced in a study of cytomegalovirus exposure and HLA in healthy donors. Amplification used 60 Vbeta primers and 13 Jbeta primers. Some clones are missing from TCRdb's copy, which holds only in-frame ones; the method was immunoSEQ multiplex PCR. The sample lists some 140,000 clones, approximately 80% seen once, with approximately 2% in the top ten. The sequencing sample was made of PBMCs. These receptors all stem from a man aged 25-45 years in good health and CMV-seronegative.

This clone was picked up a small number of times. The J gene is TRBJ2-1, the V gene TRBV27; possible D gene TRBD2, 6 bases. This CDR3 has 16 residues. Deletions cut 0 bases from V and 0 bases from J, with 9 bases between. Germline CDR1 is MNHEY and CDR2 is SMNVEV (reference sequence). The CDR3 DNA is TGTGCCAGCAGTTTATCGCGGGGTAGCTCCTACAATGAGCAGTTCTTC. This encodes CASSLSRGSSYNEQFF.

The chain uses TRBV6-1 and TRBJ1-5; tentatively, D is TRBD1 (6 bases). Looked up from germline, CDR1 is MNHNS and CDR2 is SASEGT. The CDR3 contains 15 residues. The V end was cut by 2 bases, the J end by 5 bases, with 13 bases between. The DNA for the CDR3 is TGTGCCAGCAGTGAAACCCGACAGGTCCATCAGCCCCAGCATTTT. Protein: CASSETRQVHQPQHF.

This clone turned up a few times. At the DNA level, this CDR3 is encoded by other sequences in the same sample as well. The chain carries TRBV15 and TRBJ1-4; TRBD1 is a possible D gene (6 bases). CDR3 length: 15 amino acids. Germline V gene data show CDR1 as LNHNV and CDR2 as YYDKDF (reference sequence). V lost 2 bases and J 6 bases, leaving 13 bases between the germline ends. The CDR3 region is CATSRYQDRDEKLFF. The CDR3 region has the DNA TGTGCCACCAGCAGATATCAGGACAGAGATGAAAAACTGTTTTTT.

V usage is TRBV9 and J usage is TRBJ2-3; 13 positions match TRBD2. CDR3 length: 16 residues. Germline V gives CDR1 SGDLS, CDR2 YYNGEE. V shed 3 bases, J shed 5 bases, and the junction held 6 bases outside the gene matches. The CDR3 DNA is TGTGCCAGCAGCGGCCCCGGGACTAGCGGGGTAGATACGCAGTATTTT. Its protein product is CASSGPGTSGVDTQYF.

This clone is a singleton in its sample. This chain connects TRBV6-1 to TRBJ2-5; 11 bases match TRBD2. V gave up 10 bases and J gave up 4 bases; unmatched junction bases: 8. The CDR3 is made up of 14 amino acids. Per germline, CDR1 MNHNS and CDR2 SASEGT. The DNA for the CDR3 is TGTGCCACGATACTAGCGGGAGTATCAGAGACCCAGTACTTC. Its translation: CATILAGVSETQYF.

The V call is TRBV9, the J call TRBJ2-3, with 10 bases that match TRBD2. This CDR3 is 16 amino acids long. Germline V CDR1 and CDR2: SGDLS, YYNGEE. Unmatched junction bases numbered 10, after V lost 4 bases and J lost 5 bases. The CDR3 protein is CASSSGRTSGLDTQYF. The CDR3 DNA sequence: TGTGCCAGCAGCTCGGGGAGGACTAGCGGATTAGATACGCAGTATTTT.

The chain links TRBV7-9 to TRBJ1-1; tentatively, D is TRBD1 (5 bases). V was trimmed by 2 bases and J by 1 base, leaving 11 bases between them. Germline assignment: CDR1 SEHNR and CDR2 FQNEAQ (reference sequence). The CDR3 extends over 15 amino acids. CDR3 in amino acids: CASSLLDRRNTEAFF. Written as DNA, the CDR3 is TGTGCCAGCAGCTTACTAGACAGAAGGAACACTGAAGCTTTCTTT.

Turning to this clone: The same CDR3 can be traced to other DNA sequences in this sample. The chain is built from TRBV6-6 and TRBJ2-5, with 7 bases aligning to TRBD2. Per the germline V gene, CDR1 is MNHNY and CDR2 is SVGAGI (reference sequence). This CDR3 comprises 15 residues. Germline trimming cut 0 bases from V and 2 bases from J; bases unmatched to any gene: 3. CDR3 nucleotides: TGTGCCAGCAGTTACTCGTCAGCGGGGCAAGAGACCCAGTACTTC. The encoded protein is CASSYSSAGQETQYF.

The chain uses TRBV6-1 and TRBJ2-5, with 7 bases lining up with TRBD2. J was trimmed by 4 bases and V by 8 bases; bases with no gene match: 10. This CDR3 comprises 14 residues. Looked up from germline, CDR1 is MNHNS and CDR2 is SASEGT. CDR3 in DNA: TGTGCCAGCTGGGGAGAGCGGGAATCAGAGACCCAGTACTTC. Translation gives CASWGERESETQYF.

CDR3 bases: TGTGCCAGCAGTCCAGAGGCTCGCACAGATACGCAGTATTTT. Its protein product is CASSPEARTDTQYF. This chain uses TRBV7-3 with TRBJ2-3, with D uncertain. The CDR3 extends over 14 amino acids. The V end lost 6 bases, the J end lost 1 base, and 11 bases lay between the germline ends. CDR1 and CDR2 from the germline V gene are SGHTA and FQGTGA.

This CDR3 reads CASSSLARGPGELFF. The CDR3 region has the DNA TGTGCCAGCAGTTCTCTAGCGAGGGGACCCGGGGAGCTGTTTTTT. The rearrangement joins TRBV27 to TRBJ2-2; the D gene is possibly TRBD2 (6 bases). Germline lookup yields CDR1 MNHEY and CDR2 SMNVEV (reference sequence). The CDR3 is made up of 15 amino acids. V was clipped by 4 bases and J by 6 bases, with 15 bases between them.

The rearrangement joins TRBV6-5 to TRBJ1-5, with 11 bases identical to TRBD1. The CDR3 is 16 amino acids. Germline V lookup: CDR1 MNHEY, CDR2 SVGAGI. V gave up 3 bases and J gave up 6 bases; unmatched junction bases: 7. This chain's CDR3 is CASSYSDRGLRQPQHF. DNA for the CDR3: TGTGCCAGCAGTTATTCGGACAGGGGGCTGCGTCAGCCCCAGCATTTT.

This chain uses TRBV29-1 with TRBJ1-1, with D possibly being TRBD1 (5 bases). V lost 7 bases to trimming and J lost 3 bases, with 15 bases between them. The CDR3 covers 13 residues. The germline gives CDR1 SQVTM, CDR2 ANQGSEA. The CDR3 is CSAPGGGHTEAFF. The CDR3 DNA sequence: TGCAGCGCCCCCGGGGGGGGACACACTGAAGCTTTCTTT. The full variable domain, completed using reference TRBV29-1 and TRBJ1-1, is SAVISQKPSRDICQRGTSLTIQCQVDSQVTMMFWYRQQPGQSLTLIATANQGSEATYESGFVIDKFPISRPNLTFSTLTVSNMSPEDSSIYLCSAPGGGHTEAFFGQGTRLTVV.

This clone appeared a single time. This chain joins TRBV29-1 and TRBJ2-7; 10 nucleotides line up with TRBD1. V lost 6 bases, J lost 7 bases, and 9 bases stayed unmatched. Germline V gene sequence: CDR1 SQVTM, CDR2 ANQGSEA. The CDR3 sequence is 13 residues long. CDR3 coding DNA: TGCAGCGTGATAGACAGGGGGCGCGGGGAGCAGTACTTC. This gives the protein CSVIDRGRGEQYF.

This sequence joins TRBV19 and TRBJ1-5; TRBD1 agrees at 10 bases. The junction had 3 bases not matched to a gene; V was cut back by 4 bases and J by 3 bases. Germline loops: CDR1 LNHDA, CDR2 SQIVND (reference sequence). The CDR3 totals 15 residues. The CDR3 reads CASSKTGGSNQPQHF. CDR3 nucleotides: TGTGCCAGTAGTAAGACAGGGGGCTCCAATCAGCCCCAGCATTTT. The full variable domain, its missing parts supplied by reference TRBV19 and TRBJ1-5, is DGGITQSPKYLFRKEGQNVTLSCEQNLNHDAMYWYRQDPGQGLRLIYYSQIVNDFQKGDIAEGYSVSREKKESFPLTVTSAQKNPTAFYLCASSKTGGSNQPQHFGDGTRLSIL.

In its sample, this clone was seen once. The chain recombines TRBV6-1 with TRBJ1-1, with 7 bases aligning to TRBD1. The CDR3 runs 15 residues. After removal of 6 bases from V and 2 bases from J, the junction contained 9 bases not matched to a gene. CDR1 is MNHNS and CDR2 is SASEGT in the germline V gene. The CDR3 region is CASSPGTADNTEAFF. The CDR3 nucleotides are TGTGCCAGCAGCCCCGGGACAGCGGATAACACTGAAGCTTTCTTT.

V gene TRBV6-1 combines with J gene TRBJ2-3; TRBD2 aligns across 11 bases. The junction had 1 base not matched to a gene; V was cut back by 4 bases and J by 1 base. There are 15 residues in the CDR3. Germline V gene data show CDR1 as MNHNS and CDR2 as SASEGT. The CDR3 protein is CASSAGLAGTDTQYF. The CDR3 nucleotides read TGTGCCAGCAGTGCGGGACTAGCGGGCACAGATACGCAGTATTTT.